This record covers a single TCR beta chain. Data came from immunoSEQ multiplex PCR; TCRdb stores just in-frame clones and leaves some out. The data contain approximately 78,000 clones, roughly 92% of them seen just once; the ten biggest clones take up over 0.35%. This specimen comes from a study of technical replicates of blood from a few donors. The germline CDR1 and CDR2 sequences are SEHNR and FQNEAQ (reference sequence). CDR3 length equals 14 residues. Trimming cost V 5 bases and J 3 bases, with 14 bases left between them. Material: T cells isolated from PBMCs. The clonotype originates from a human donor in good health. The chain recombines TRBV7-9 with TRBJ2-7, with D tentatively TRBD2 (5 bases). The CDR3 spells CASSAPSRVYEQYF. CDR3 coding DNA: TGTGCCAGCAGCGCTCCTAGCCGGGTCTACGAGCAGTACTTC.